This T cell receptor beta chain was obtained from a study of OX40 agonist ivuxolimab in advanced cancers. Concerning the study at large: Ivuxolimab was an agonistic, fully human IgG2 monoclonal antibody directed against OX40 (CD134), a costimulatory receptor. Of the approximately 50 dose-escalation patients, hepatocellular carcinoma was present in approximately 20, melanoma in roughly 15, renal cell carcinoma in 9 and head and neck cancer in 9. Intravenous ivuxolimab was administered to patients every 2 weeks at six dose levels: 0.01, 0.1, 0.3, 1.5, 3 and 10 mg/kg. The dose-escalation cohort was roughly 87% male with a mean age of approximately 60 years, ranging from about 23 to 85. Three dose-escalation patients achieved partial responses, one with hepatocellular carcinoma and two with cutaneous melanoma. The monotherapy dose-escalation portion (N ≈ 52 patients) of the phase I ivuxolimab trial is reported in the paper. The purpose of peripheral TCRbeta sequencing was to test whether ivuxolimab changed TCR sequence diversity and led to clonal T-cell expansion. Patients were allowed to have had prior anti-PD-1, anti-PD-L1 or anti-CTLA-4 therapy, and around two fifths of the dose-escalation patients had been treated with checkpoint inhibitors.

For sequencing of the TCRbeta CDR3 region, genomic DNA was extracted from the sorted cells. The immunoSEQ Assay was used to sequence the TCRbeta CDR3 regions. The source is immuneACCESS, and TCRdb retained only in-frame sequences with V and J called. Part of the clones is not carried over; for the studies checked, unresolved V genes explain less than half of this, and the remainder is unexplained. The sample table contains 20,000 to 30,000 clones; only one count was recorded for around 79% of them. The ten largest account for more than 2% of the sample. A remark on this clone: The clone's antigen remains unknown. Base qualities are not at hand, and no much larger clone is one base apart.

The trial excluded patients who had a history of autoimmune disease or who were on systemic immunosuppression. In every dose cohort, peripheral blood was drawn for TCR sequencing at baseline, cycle 4 day 1, and cycle 7 day 1. The samples were taken from a phase I, first-in-human, multicenter, open-label dose-escalation trial of ivuxolimab. Adults with locally advanced or metastatic head and neck squamous cell, hepatocellular, melanoma or renal cell carcinoma were enrolled in the trial. Before TCR sequencing, CD4+ and CD8+ T cells were separately sorted from peripheral blood. Compared with germline, V lacks 4 bases and J lacks 9 bases; bases without a gene match: 12. The CDR3 numbers 16 residues from cysteine through phenylalanine. Here the CDR3 DNA is all that survives: 48 bases in frame from base 1. Sequences MDHEN (CDR1) and SYDVKM (CDR2) are obtained from the germline V gene. What the authors observed across the whole study: Clonal expansion of both CD4+ and CD8+ blood T cells was observed from baseline to week 6 at doses 0.1 to 3.0 mg/kg. Low levels of normalized T-cell clonal expansion were also shown by some nonresponding patients. In the 0.1-3.0 mg/kg groups, partial responders were among the patients with the lowest normalized peripheral clonal expansion, particularly in CD8+ T cells. After ivuxolimab, CD8+ T cells had more expanded clones than CD4+ T cells on average. The antigen specificity of the peripheral T cells that underwent clonal expansion was not determined.

The sequence was collected from an adult with an advanced solid tumor such as melanoma, head and neck, liver or kidney cancer. Sequenced here: CD4+ or CD8+ T cells sorted from blood, sampled in a trial of the OX40 agonist ivuxolimab. The rearrangement combines TRBV28 with TRBJ1-6, with 7 bases aligning to TRBD1. The nucleotide sequence is TGTGCCAGCAGTTCAGTGTACAGGGGCCTCGCTTCACCCCTCCACTTT. Translated, it gives CASSSVYRGLASPLHF.